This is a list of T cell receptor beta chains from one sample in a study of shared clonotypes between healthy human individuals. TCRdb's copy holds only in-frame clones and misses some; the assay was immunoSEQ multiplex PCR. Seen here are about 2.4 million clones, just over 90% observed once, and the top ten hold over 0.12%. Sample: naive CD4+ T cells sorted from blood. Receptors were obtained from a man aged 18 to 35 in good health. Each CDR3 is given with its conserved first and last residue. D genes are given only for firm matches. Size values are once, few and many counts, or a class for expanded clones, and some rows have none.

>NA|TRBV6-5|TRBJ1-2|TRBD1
TGTGCCAGCACCCGGGGACAGTCAAACTATGGCTACACCTTC
CASTRGQSNYGYTF
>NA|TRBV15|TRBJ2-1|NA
TGTGCCACCAGCAGAGATTTTGGTGAGCAGTTCTTC
CATSRDFGEQFF
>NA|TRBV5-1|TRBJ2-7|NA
TGCGCCAGCAGCTTGGCCTTACGGGGAGGGGGGGACTCCTACGAGCAGTACTTC
CASSLALRGGGDSYEQYF
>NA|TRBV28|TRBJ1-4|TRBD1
TGTGCCAGCAGTTCCACAGGGGGAACTAATGAAAAACTGTTTTTT
CASSSTGGTNEKLFF
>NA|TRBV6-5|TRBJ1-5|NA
TGTGCCAGCAGACATAGCAATCAGCCCCAGCATTTT
CASRHSNQPQHF
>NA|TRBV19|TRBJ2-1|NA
TGTGCCAGTAGTCTCCGACAGGTTTACAATGAGCAGTTCTTC
CASSLRQVYNEQFF
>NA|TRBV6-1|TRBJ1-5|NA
TGTGCCAGCAGTGAAGGACACCTAAGACCTCAGCCCCAGCATTTT
CASSEGHLRPQPQHF
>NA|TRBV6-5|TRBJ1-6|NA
TGTGCCAGCCTCGGTGGAAGTAATTCACCCCTCCACTTT
CASLGGSNSPLHF
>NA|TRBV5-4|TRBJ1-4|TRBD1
TGTGCCAGCAGCTTGAGGGACAGGTCCATGGAAAAACTGTTTTTT
CASSLRDRSMEKLFF
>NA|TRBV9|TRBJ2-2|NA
TGTGCCAGCAGGTTGCCAGGACAGACGAACACCGGGGAGCTGTTTTTT
CASRLPGQTNTGELFF
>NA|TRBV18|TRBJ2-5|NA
TGTGCCAGCTCACCGCCCGTTGAGGAGACCCAGTACTTC
CASSPPVEETQYF
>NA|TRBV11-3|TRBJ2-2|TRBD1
TGTGCCAGCAGCTTAGGGACAGGGACCACCGGGGAGCTGTTTTTT
CASSLGTGTTGELFF
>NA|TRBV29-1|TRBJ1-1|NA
TGCAGCGTTACGGGCCAGGCAAGTACTGAAGCTTTCTTT
CSVTGQASTEAFF
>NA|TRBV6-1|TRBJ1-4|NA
TGTGCCAGCAGGACGGGGGCCTTAAATGAAAAACTGTTTTTT
CASRTGALNEKLFF
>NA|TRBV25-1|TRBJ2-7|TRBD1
TGTGCCAGCAGTGAGACCACAGGGGGCTCCTACGAGCAGTACTTC
CASSETTGGSYEQYF
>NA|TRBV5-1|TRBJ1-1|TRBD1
TGCGCCAGCAGCGTGGGACAGGGGGACACTGAAGCTTTCTTT
CASSVGQGDTEAFF
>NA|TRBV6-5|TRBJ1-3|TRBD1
TGTGCCAGCAGGGACGGGACAGGGGCTGGAAACACCATATATTTT
CASRDGTGAGNTIYF
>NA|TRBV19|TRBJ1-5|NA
TGTGCCAGTAGAGCGGGTTGGGGGGCTCAGCCCCAGCATTTT
CASRAGWGAQPQHF
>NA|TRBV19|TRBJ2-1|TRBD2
TGTGCCAGTAGTATAGCCCTAGCGGGGCTCTCCTACAATGAGCAGTTCTTC
CASSIALAGLSYNEQFF
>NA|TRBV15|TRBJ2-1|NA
TGTGCCACCAGCAGAGATCGGGGGGCGGGATACAATGAGCAGTTCTTC
CATSRDRGAGYNEQFF
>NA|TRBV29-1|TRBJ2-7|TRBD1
TGCAGCGTTTTGACAGGGGGCGAGCAGTACTTC
CSVLTGGEQYF
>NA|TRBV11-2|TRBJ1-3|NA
TGTGCCAGCAGCACACGAGGGACGGTCCACTCTGGAAACACCATATATTTT
CASSTRGTVHSGNTIYF
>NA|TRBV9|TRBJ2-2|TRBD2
TGTGCCAGCAGAAGGGAGGGCCTCGACACCGGGGAGCTGTTTTTT
CASRREGLDTGELFF
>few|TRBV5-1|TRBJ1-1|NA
TGCGCCAGCAGCTTACAAGACACTGAAGCTTTCTTT
CASSLQDTEAFF
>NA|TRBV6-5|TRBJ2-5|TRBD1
TGTGCCAGCACGGATGGCGGCAGGGGGCAGGAGACCCAGTACTTC
CASTDGGRGQETQYF
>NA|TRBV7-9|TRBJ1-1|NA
TGTGCCAGCAGCTTATTAACAGGGACGAACACTGAAGCTTTCTTT
CASSLLTGTNTEAFF
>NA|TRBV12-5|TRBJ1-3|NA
TGTGCTAGTGGTTTGACGGGGGGAAACACCATATATTTT
CASGLTGGNTIYF
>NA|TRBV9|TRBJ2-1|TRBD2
TGTGCCAGCAGCGTAGATCCTAAGACTAGCGGGATCGCCTACAATGAGCAGTTCTTC
CASSVDPKTSGIAYNEQFF
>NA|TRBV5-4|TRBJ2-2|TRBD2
TGTGCCAGCAGCTGGACTAGCGGGGTCACCGGGGAGCTGTTTTTT
CASSWTSGVTGELFF
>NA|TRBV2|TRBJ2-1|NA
TGTGCCAGCAATACAGGGAGCCCCTACAATGAGCAGTTCTTC
CASNTGSPYNEQFF
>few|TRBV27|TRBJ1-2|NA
TGTGCCAGCAGTTTATCGGCCGGCTATGGCTACACCTTC
CASSLSAGYGYTF
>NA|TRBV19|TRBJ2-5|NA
TGTGCCAGTAGTATAGATTGGGGGCAGGAGACCCAGTACTTC
CASSIDWGQETQYF
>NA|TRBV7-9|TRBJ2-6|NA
TGTGCCAGCAGCTTATCCCAGGGATCTTCTGGGGCCAACGTCCTGACTTTC
CASSLSQGSSGANVLTF
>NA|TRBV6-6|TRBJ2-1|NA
TGTGCCAGCAGTTTAGGGGGGGCCAGCTCCTACAATGAGCAGTTCTTC
CASSLGGASSYNEQFF
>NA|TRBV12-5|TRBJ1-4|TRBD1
TGTGCTAGTGGTTCGGGACAGGGGTATAATGAAAAACTGTTTTTT
CASGSGQGYNEKLFF
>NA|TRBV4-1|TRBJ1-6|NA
TGCGCCAGCAGCCCTATTGGGGGATCACCCCTCCACTTT
CASSPIGGSPLHF
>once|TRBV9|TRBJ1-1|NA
TGTGCCAGCAGCGTAGGAGGGGGAGAGACTGAAGCTTTCTTT
CASSVGGGETEAFF
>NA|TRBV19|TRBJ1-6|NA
TGTGCCAGTACCCCCGGGACGGATTATAATTCACCCCTCCACTTT
CASTPGTDYNSPLHF
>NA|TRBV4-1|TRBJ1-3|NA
TGCGCCAGCAGCCAAGAACGGGCCAGCGCCGACTCTGGAAACACCATATATTTT
CASSQERASADSGNTIYF
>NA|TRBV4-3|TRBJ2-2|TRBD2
TGCGCCAGCAGCCAATTCCCTAGCGGGAGATTCACCGGGGAGCTGTTTTTT
CASSQFPSGRFTGELFF
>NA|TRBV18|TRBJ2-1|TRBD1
TGTGCCAGCTCCGTCCGGACAGGGTCCTACAATGAGCAGTTCTTC
CASSVRTGSYNEQFF
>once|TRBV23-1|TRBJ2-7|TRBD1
TGCGCCAGCAGTCAGTTTTGGACAGGGCGCGAGCAGTACTTC
CASSQFWTGREQYF
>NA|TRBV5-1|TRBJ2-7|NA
TGCGCCAGCAGCTTGGCCGATCTTTACTACGAGCAGTACTTC
CASSLADLYYEQYF
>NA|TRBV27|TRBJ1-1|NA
TGTGCCAGCAGTCCGAACAGGCAAAGGGAAGCTTTCTTT
CASSPNRQREAFF
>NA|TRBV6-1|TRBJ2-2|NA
TGTGCCAGCAGCGGACAGCCCACCGGGGAGCTGTTTTTT
CASSGQPTGELFF
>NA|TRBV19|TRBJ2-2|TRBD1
TGTGCCAGTAAGGCGAACAGGGGCACGAACACCGGGGAGCTGTTTTTT
CASKANRGTNTGELFF
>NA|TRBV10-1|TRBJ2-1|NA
TGCGCCAGCAGTGCCGGACAGGTCGGGGGGAATGAGCAGTTCTTC
CASSAGQVGGNEQFF
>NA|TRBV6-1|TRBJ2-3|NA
TGTGCCAGCAGTGTCTCATGGGAGCCCACAGATACGCAGTATTTT
CASSVSWEPTDTQYF
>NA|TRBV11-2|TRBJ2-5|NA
TGTGCCAGCACCCATCTGGCGGGGGCGGGGAACCAAGAGACCCAGTACTTC
CASTHLAGAGNQETQYF
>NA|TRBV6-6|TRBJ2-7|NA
TGTGCCAGCAGTTCCCACAGTTCCTACGAGCAGTACTTC
CASSSHSSYEQYF